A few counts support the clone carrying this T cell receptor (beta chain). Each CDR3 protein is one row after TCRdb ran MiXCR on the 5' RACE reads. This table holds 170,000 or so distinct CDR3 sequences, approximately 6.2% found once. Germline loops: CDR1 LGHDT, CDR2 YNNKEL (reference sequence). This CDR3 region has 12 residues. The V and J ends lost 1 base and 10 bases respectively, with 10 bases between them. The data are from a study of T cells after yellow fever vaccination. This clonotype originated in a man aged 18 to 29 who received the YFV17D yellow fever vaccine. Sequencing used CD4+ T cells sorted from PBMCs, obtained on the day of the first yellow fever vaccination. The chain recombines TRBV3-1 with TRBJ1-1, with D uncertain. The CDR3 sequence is CASSQVSGGAFF. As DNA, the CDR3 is TGTGCCAGCAGCCAAGTATCCGGAGGAGCTTTCTTT.